This is a list of T cell receptor beta chains from one sample in a study of spatial heterogeneity in lung cancer. TCRdb itself ran the 5' RACE reads through MiXCR, one entry per CDR3 protein. Here the sample spans 40,000 to 45,000 distinct CDR3 sequences, approximately 14% being singletons. The specimen was PBMCs, collected at surgery. Source of these receptors: a male donor with early-stage non-small cell lung cancer. Each CDR3 is given with its conserved first and last residue. A D gene is named only where the DNA matches it firmly. Clone size is stated in some rows and not others, as once, few, many or a class when expanded.

TRBJ2-7 | TRBD2 | NA | TRBV6-5 | TGTGCCAGCACTGCCGGGACTAGCGGGTTCAACGAGCAGTACTTC | CASTAGTSGFNEQYF
TRBJ2-3 | TRBD2 | few | TRBV10-3 | TGTGCCATCAGTGACCCTAAACTAGCGGGGGGCACAGATACGCAGTATTTT | CAISDPKLAGGTDTQYF
TRBJ2-7 | TRBD2 | many | TRBV6-5 | TGTGCCAGCAGTTACTCGCGGGAGAGACCTCTAGGGGAGCAGTACTTC | CASSYSRERPLGEQYF
TRBJ2-5 | TRBD2 | few | TRBV5-1 | TGCGCCAGCAGCACGACTAGCGCGAAAGAGACCCAGTACTTC | CASSTTSAKETQYF
TRBJ2-3 | NA | few | TRBV4-2 | TGTGCCAGCAGCCACCCATTTGGACAGTACACAGATACGCAGTATTTT | CASSHPFGQYTDTQYF
TRBJ2-3 | NA | few | TRBV29-1 | TGCAGCGTTGTGTCGTTAGGGAGCACAGATACGCAGTATTTT | CSVVSLGSTDTQYF
TRBJ1-6 | NA | NA | TRBV15 | TGTGCCACCAGCAGAGATCTCCCCGACAGGACGAATTCACCCCTCCACTTT | CATSRDLPDRTNSPLHF
TRBJ1-1 | NA | few | TRBV6-4 | TGTGCCAGCAGTGAAGTTGCGAGCACCAGTGAAGCTTTCTTT | CASSEVASTSEAFF
TRBJ1-1 | NA | few | TRBV5-1 | TGCGCCAGCAGCTTGGTCAGGGGGAACACTGAAGCTTTCTTT | CASSLVRGNTEAFF
TRBJ1-4 | NA | NA | TRBV5-4 | TGTGCCAGCCGGGACACCGCAACTAATGAAAAACTGTTTTTT | CASRDTATNEKLFF
TRBJ2-5 | NA | many | TRBV12-3/TRBV12-4 | TGTGCCAGCAGTTGGGACAGCGGGGAGACCCAGTACTTC | CASSWDSGETQYF
TRBJ1-5 | NA | NA | TRBV10-3 | TGTGCCATCAGTGAGCCCATCAGGGACATTAGCAATCAGCCCCAGCATTTT | CAISEPIRDISNQPQHF
TRBJ1-5 | TRBD1 | few | TRBV24-1 | TGTGCCACCAGTGACCCCCGGACAGGGCAAAGTCAGCCCCAGCATTTT | CATSDPRTGQSQPQHF
TRBJ2-7 | TRBD1 | few | TRBV7-9 | TGTGCCAGCAGCTTAAGTAACTGGGACAGGGACTCCTACGAGCAGTACTTC | CASSLSNWDRDSYEQYF
TRBJ2-2 | NA | NA | TRBV2 | TGTGCCAGCAGTTGGGACATTCCCAACACCGGGGAGCTGTTTTTT | CASSWDIPNTGELFF
TRBJ2-7 | TRBD2 | many | TRBV4-3 | TGCGCCAGCAGCCCGGGACTAGCGGGAGCCGAGCAGTACTTC | CASSPGLAGAEQYF
TRBJ2-2 | TRBD2 | NA | TRBV3-1 | TGTGCCAGCAGCCAAGAGTTCGGGACTAGCCACACCGGGGAGCTGTTTTTT | CASSQEFGTSHTGELFF
TRBJ2-7 | TRBD2 | NA | TRBV5-1 | TGCGCCAGCAGCGAAATAGCGGGGGGTCCTTACGAGCAGTACTTC | CASSEIAGGPYEQYF
TRBJ2-5 | NA | many | TRBV7-8 | TGTGCCAGCAGCTTAGGCCCGGGGGCCCTGGAGACCCAGTACTTC | CASSLGPGALETQYF
TRBJ1-2 | NA | NA | TRBV7-2 | TGTGCCAGCAGCTCATCCATTGGCTACACCTTC | CASSSSIGYTF
TRBJ1-2 | TRBD1 | few | TRBV15 | TGTGCCACCAGCCCATCGGACAGGGCGCCTAACTATGGCTACACCTTC | CATSPSDRAPNYGYTF
TRBJ1-1 | NA | NA | TRBV7-2 | TGTGCCAGCAGCTTAGGGGCAGGGATAAGTACTGAAGCTTTCTTT | CASSLGAGISTEAFF
TRBJ2-6 | NA | many | TRBV7-2 | TGTGCCAGCAGCTTACAGGGTGTCAACGTCCTGACTTTC | CASSLQGVNVLTF
TRBJ2-4 | TRBD1 | few | TRBV4-2 | TGTGCCAGCAGCCAGGGGGGACAGGGGGCGTACATTCAGTACTTC | CASSQGGQGAYIQYF
TRBJ1-5 | TRBD1 | many | TRBV10-3 | TGTGCCATCAGTGGGGGACAGAATCAGCCCCAGCATTTT | CAISGGQNQPQHF
TRBJ2-2 | TRBD1 | NA | TRBV5-1 | TGCGCCAGCAGCCCAGGGGGCACGAGCACCGGGGAGCTGTTTTTT | CASSPGGTSTGELFF
TRBJ2-7 | NA | NA | TRBV2 | TGTGCCAGCAATCAGGGCGCCGGGAATTTGGAGCAGTACTTC | CASNQGAGNLEQYF
TRBJ2-6 | NA | NA | TRBV6-5 | TGTGCCAGCAGTTACGGTAGGACCTCTGGGGCCAACGTCCTGACTTTC | CASSYGRTSGANVLTF
TRBJ1-5 | NA | NA | TRBV27 | TGTGCCAGCAGACCCCGACAGGCCCTAAGCAATCAGCCCCAGCATTTT | CASRPRQALSNQPQHF
TRBJ2-5 | NA | few | TRBV20-1 | TGCAGTGCTAGAGATCAGGGGACCGGTGGAGAGACCCAGTACTTC | CSARDQGTGGETQYF
TRBJ1-2 | NA | medium-sized | TRBV3-1 | TGTGCCAGCAGCCCGGACAGCCTAGGGTATGGCTACACCTTC | CASSPDSLGYGYTF
TRBJ2-5 | NA | few | TRBV5-4 | TGTGCCAGCAGAACTAAGGGGCGAGAGACCCAGTACTTC | CASRTKGRETQYF
TRBJ2-7 | TRBD1 | many | TRBV6-5 | TGTGCCAGCAGTTACTCGAGTATAGGGGGCGCCTACGAGCAGTACTTC | CASSYSSIGGAYEQYF
TRBJ1-3 | NA | NA | TRBV5-5 | TGTGCCAGCAGCTTGGGAATAGCAGGCCTCTCTGGAAACACCATATATTTT | CASSLGIAGLSGNTIYF
TRBJ2-5 | NA | few | TRBV10-2 | TGCGCCAGCAGTGAGTGGTACGCACAGGGCCAAGAGACCCAGTACTTC | CASSEWYAQGQETQYF
TRBJ1-5 | NA | few | TRBV3-1 | TGTGCCAGCAGCCAACGTTCGGTCGGTCAGCCCCAGCATTTT | CASSQRSVGQPQHF
TRBJ1-2 | NA | few | TRBV27 | TGTGCCAGCAGTACCGGACAGCGCTATGGCTACACCTTC | CASSTGQRYGYTF
TRBJ2-5 | NA | NA | TRBV20-1 | TGCAGTGCATACCGGGACATGGTACAAGAGACCCAGTACTTC | CSAYRDMVQETQYF
TRBJ2-1 | NA | NA | TRBV5-1 | TGCGCCAGCACCACGGGCGGTAGCCACAATGAGCAGTTCTTC | CASTTGGSHNEQFF
TRBJ2-4 | NA | NA | TRBV10-1 | TGCGCCAGCAGTGGAGGGCAGGCTGGGACCAAAAACATTCAGTACTTC | CASSGGQAGTKNIQYF
TRBJ2-1 | NA | many | TRBV7-6 | TGTGCCAGCAGCCCCCTCTCCTACAATGAGCAGTTCTTC | CASSPLSYNEQFF
TRBJ1-5 | TRBD1 | many | TRBV29-1 | TGCAGCGTATCGACCGGGACAGGGGTCGGTCAGCCCCAGCATTTT | CSVSTGTGVGQPQHF
TRBJ1-2 | NA | NA | TRBV6-5 | TGTGCCAGCAGTTACGACAGTCACTTCTATGGCTACACCTTC | CASSYDSHFYGYTF
TRBJ1-4 | NA | few | TRBV29-1 | TGCAGCGTTGCCTTGGAGCCCACTAATGAAAAACTGTTTTTT | CSVALEPTNEKLFF
TRBJ2-7 | NA | few | TRBV10-1 | TGCGCCAGCAGTGAGTCGAGTACGTTCTCCTACGAGCAGTACTTC | CASSESSTFSYEQYF